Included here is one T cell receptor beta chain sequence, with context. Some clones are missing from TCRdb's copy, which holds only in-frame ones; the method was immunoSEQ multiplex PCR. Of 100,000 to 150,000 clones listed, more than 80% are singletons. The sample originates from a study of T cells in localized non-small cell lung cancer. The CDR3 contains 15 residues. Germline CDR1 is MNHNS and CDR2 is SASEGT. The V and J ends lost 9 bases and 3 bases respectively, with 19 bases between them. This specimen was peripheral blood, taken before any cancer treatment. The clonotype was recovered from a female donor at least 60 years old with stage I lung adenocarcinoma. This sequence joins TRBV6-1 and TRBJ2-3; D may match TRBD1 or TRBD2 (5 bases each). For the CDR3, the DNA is TGTGCCAGAAACACAGGAGGAGTGAGAACAGATACGCAGTATTTT. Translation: CARNTGGVRTDTQYF.